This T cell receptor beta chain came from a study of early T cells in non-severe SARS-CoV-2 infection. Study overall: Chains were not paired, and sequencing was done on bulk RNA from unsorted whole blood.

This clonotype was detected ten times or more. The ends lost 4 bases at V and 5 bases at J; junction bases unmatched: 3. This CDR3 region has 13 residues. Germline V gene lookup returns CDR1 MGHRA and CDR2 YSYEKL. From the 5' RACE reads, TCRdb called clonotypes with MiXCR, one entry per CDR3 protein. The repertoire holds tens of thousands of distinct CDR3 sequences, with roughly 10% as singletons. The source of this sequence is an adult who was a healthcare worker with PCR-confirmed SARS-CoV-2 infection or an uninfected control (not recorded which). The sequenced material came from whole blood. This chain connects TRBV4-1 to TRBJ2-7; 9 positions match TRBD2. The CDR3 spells CASSRVAGDEQYF. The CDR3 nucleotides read TGCGCCAGCAGCCGGGTAGCGGGAGACGAGCAGTACTTC.